This T cell receptor beta chain was profiled in a study of T cell responses to AZD1222 COVID-19 vaccine (dated by TCRdb to about 2021). With regard to the full study: TCR sequencing covered 233 trial participants: 200 to 220 given two doses of AZD1222 and about 26 given two doses of MenACWY control vaccine. Trial participants were enrolled by age into subgroups of 18-55, 56-69 and 70-plus years, and around 150, 28 and 57 TCR-sequenced participants, respectively, were included in these subgroups. Study-wide findings and limitations: The 56-69-year group was small, and its depth increase did not reach significance, likely because of low power. The whole spike protein was spanned by vaccine-associated CD4 TCRs, and dominant responses were seen in regions 160-218 and 743-854. Spike-specific TCR breadth and depth rose significantly after two AZD1222 doses compared with day 0 and with MenACWY recipients. Reportedly, close to half of the unique spike-specific TCRs recognized epitopes lying outside the regions that are mutated in the B.1.351 and B.1.1.7 variants. Participants were mostly white British and included more females than males, and it was suggested by the authors that clonal diversity may have been underestimated. Conclusions about previously exposed vaccinees are limited, since just five or six AZD1222 recipients were seropositive for SARS-CoV-2 at baseline. Because no day 14 peak-response samples were available, repertoires were characterized only after the peak T cell response.

The germline V gene specifies MDHEN as CDR1 and SYDVKM as CDR2. The CDR3 has 11 amino acids, counting the end cysteine and phenylalanine. The sequence is cut down to CDR3 DNA, 33 bases in frame from base 1. Trimming takes 6 bases from V and 4 bases from J, and the germline ends sit 7 bases apart. The CDR3 regions of human TCRbeta chains were analyzed by immunosequencing. Per the source publication's procedure: TCRs in the repertoires were matched against a reference library of SARS-CoV-2-specific TCRs that had been generated with the MIRA antigen-specificity platform. Breadth meant the fraction of unique TCRs that were SARS-CoV-2-associated, whereas depth meant the fraction of total T cells that were SARS-CoV-2-associated. Each spike-specific TCR was assigned to its reactive spike region and to a CD4 or CD8 class using the MIRA data. Log10-transformed breadth and depth values were compared by one-way ANOVA with Sidak's multiple comparisons tests. TCRdb re-hosts the immuneACCESS table, in-frame sequences only. Its copies lack some clones; in the studies checked, an unresolved V gene accounts for under half of them, and the cause for the rest is not known. V, J and clone size were drawn from that table, and D and trimming were deduced from the DNA. The sample table holds some 180,000 clones, of which 80% to 95% were seen once. Of the sample, approximately 1.7% falls within the top ten clones.

This clone appeared a few times. Its specific antigen is unknown. Within one base of it there is no much larger clone, and no base qualities were kept. The time point label, read with the paper, signifies: about 28 days (+/-7) after the second vaccine dose. AZD1222 recipients given second doses at about 4 weeks or at about 12 weeks were pooled, since spike-specific TCR depth and breadth were not found to differ between the two schedules. Vaccinee samples came from UK trials COV001 and COV002, including a single-blind randomized controlled phase 2/3 trial of AZD1222 (ChAdOx1 nCoV-19) in healthy adults. Trial participant PBMC samples were collected at day 0 and day 28 after the second dose for TCRbeta chain sequencing.

The TCR comes from an adult who received the AZD1222 COVID-19 vaccine. The material was peripheral blood, obtained 28 days after the second AZD1222 dose. Recombination connected TRBV28 to TRBJ2-7; too little of a D gene remains to name it. The CDR3 reads as follows: CASSPRYEQYF. The sequenced DNA is TGTGCCAGCAGCCCGAGATACGAGCAGTACTTC.